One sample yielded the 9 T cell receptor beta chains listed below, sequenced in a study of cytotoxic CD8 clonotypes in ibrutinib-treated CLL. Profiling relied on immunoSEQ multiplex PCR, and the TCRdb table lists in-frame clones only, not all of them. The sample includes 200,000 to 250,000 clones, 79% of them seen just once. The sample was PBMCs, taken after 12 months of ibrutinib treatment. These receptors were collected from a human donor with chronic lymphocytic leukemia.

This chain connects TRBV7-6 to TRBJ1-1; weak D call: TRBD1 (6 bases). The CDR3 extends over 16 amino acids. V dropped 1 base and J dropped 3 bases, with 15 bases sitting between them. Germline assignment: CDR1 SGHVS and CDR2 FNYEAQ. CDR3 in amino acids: CASSLGAGRGDTEAFF. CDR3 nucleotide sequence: TGTGCCAGCAGCTTAGGGGCAGGCAGGGGTGACACTGAAGCTTTCTTT. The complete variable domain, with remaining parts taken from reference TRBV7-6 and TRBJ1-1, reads GAGVSQSPRYKVTKRGQDVALRCDPISGHVSLYWYRQALGQGPEFLTYFNYEAQQDKSGLPNDRFSAERPEGSISTLTIQRTEQRDSAMYRCASSLGAGRGDTEAFFGQGTRLTVV.

For the CDR3, the DNA is TGTGCCAGCAGCTCCCGTGCCTCTGGAAACACCATATATTTT. This gives the protein CASSSRASGNTIYF. The chain couples TRBV5-4 to TRBJ1-3, with D uncertain. CDR1 is SGHNT, CDR2 YYREEE, per germline (reference sequence). This CDR3 contains 14 residues. V shed 3 bases and J shed 0 bases, with 7 bases lying between them.

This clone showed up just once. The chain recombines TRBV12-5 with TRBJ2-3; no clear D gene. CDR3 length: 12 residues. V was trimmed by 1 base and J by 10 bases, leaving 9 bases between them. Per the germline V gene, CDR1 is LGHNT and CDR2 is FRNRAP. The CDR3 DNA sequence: TGTGCTAGTGGTTTGGGGGAAGGGTCGCAGTATTTT. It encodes CASGLGEGSQYF.

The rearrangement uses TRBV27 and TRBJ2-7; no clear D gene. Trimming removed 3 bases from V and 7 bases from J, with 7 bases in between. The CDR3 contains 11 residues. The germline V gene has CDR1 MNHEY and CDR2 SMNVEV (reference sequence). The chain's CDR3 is CASSLIREQYF. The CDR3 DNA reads TGTGCCAGCAGTTTGATCAGAGAGCAGTACTTC.

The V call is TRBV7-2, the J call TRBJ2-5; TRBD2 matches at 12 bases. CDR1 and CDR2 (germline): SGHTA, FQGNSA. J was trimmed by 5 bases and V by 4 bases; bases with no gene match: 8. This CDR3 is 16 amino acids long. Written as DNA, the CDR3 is TGTGCCAGCAGCTCGCCTCTAGCGGGGGGGCCGGAGACCCAGTACTTC. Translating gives CASSSPLAGGPETQYF.

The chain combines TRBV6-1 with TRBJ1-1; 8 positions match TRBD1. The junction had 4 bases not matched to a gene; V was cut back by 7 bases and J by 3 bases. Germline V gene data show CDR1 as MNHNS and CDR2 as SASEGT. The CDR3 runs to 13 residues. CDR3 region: CASTETGDTEAFF. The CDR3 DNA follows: TGTGCCAGCACAGAGACAGGGGACACTGAAGCTTTCTTT.

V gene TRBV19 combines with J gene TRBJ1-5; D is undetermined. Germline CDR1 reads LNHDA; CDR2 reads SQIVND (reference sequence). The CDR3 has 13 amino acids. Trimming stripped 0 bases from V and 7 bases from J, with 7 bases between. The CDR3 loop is CASSIEGRQPQHF. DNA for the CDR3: TGTGCCAGTAGTATAGAAGGCCGCCAGCCCCAGCATTTT.

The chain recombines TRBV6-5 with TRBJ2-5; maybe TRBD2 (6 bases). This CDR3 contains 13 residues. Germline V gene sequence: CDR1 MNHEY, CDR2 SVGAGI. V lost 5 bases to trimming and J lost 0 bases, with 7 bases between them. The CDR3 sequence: CASSPGDQETQYF. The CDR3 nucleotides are TGTGCCAGCAGTCCGGGGGACCAAGAGACCCAGTACTTC.

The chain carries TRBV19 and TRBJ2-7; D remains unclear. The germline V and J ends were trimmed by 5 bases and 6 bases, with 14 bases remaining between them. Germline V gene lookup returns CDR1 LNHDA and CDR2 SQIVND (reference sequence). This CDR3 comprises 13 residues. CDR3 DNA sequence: TGTGCCAGTAGTTCCAACCTAGTTTCCGAGCAGTACTTC. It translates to CASSSNLVSEQYF.